One TCR beta chain is described in this entry. This clone was seen only a few times. Its recognized antigen is unknown. Nothing much larger sits one base from this clone, and base qualities are not available. Another Seattle source contributed samples from volunteer blood donors who had recovered from COVID-19. Each collaborating institution followed its own protocols to collect whole blood in K2EDTA tubes. Collaborator samples were shipped for TCRbeta analysis as frozen whole blood, isolated PBMCs, or DNA extracted from either sample type. The CDR3 numbers 13 residues from cysteine through phenylalanine. Here the CDR3 DNA is all that survives: 39 bases in frame from base 1. The germline ends are 14 bases apart after V is trimmed by 8 bases and J by 4 bases. This specimen belongs to a study of blood T cell repertoires in COVID-19 (TCRdb year 2020). Describing the broader study: Samples covering the acute and convalescent phases of COVID-19 were provided by collaborators in the United States, Italy and Spain. A de-identified subject ID, COVID-19 status, age in years and sex were almost always included in the sample metadata. The samples were drawn from two sources: the first 160 participants of the ongoing ImmuneRACE study, and 1,200 or so subjects contributed by 6 global collaborators. The material from the prospective study consisted of cDNA or gDNA derived from T cells, B-cell-depleted T cells, or PBMCs. Where available, HLA class I and class II types were obtained from metadata supplied by the sample provider rather than from assay-based typing. Subjects who had been exposed to COVID-19, were actively infected with it, or had recovered from it provided the deeply sampled blood TCRbeta repertoires that made up the dataset. The repertoires were made available in a free public database intended to serve as a resource for research on the immune response to SARS-CoV-2. Beyond this particular receptor, the publication reports: The amount of clinical and demographic metadata varied by source and participant and was provided uncurated.

TCRbeta CDR3 regions were amplified from genomic DNA using the immunoSEQ Assay, a bias-controlled multiplex PCR. In the authors' own workflow: Within the assay, amplification of reference gene primers was used to estimate how many nucleated cells each sample contained. To quantify the absolute abundance of each unique TCRbeta CDR3 rearrangement, sequence reads were collapsed and filtered. Productive Simpson clonality was computed per sample as the square root of Simpson's diversity index over productive rearrangements. TCRdb retrieved this table from immuneACCESS and kept in-frame rearrangements only. Not all clones are present; in checked studies, unresolved V genes account for under half, and no reason is known for the remainder. V, J and clone size reflect that table, while D and trimming were determined from the DNA. The sample has about 70,000 clones on record, 80% of them singletons. The top ten hold roughly 18% of the sample.

The sample was peripheral blood. The receptor was isolated from a man in his sixties or seventies who had recovered from COVID-19. The V and J segments used are TRBV12-3 or TRBV12-4 and TRBJ1-1; TRBD1 could be the D gene, as 5 bases match. The DNA reads TGTGCCAGCTGCTGGGGGGAGGCCACTGAAGCTTTCTTT. It encodes CASCWGEATEAFF.